This T cell receptor beta chain is from a study of vaccination effects on CD4 cells after COVID-19. Points on this clone: Its cognate antigen is unknown.

Produced via immunoSEQ multiplex PCR; TCRdb's table is partial and in-frame only. The table has more than 25,000 clones, roughly 81% seen once; the top ten hold 14%. Under the ViraFEST assay, PBMC were stimulated with viral peptide pools so that antigen-specific CD4+ T cells expanded. Sequencing was performed afterwards. The culture ran for 10 days before CD4+ T cells were isolated. Every participant took two doses of the BNT162b2 or mRNA-1273 vaccine. IL-2 medium was substituted for half the medium on days 3 and 7. Source: CD4+ T cells from PBMCs cultured with HCoV-229E spike peptides, taken after COVID-19 vaccination. The sequence derives from a human donor who received a COVID-19 vaccine.

The CDR3 region is CGSQRDRVTDTQYF. The CDR3 region has the DNA TGTGGATCACAGCGGGACAGGGTGACAGATACGCAGTATTTT. The rearrangement joins TRBV6-5 to TRBJ2-3; 9 bases are a match to TRBD1. CDR3 size: 14 residues. Per the germline V gene, CDR1 is MNHEY and CDR2 is SVGAGI.